This T cell receptor (beta chain) was identified during a study of cytomegalovirus exposure and HLA in healthy donors. Across the study: When fewer than 400 donors were genotyped, about 81% of them were found to fall in the Caucasian-associated ancestry cluster.

A remark on this clone: Its antigen is not known.

Use of 60 Vbeta and 13 Jbeta primers characterized the PCR. Generated by immunoSEQ multiplex PCR, the TCRdb table keeps only in-frame clones and is missing some. This table has 150,000 to 160,000 clones, roughly 80% appearing once. Study conclusions and caveats: The authors listed over 150 TCR beta chains as cytomegalovirus-associated. The majority of TCR sequences were rare, yet some public TCRs appeared in many donors.

CDR1 is SNHLY, CDR2 FYNNEI, per germline. The CDR3 has 15 residues. V was cut by 2 bases and J by 0 bases, with 11 bases left in between. The specimen sequenced was PBMCs. The sequence derives from a woman in her 40s in good health and CMV-seronegative. This chain uses TRBV2 with TRBJ2-7; D is uncertain. CDR3 loop: CASSETADSSYEQYF. In DNA form, the CDR3 reads TGTGCCAGCAGTGAAACAGCAGATAGCTCCTACGAGCAGTACTTC.